This T cell receptor (beta chain) originates from a study of T cell responses to AZD1222 COVID-19 vaccine. V was pared by 0 bases and J by 10 bases, with 6 bases of the junction left unmatched. The V gene's germline CDR1 is SGHTS and CDR2 YDEGEE. The CDR3 runs to 15 residues. General study findings and limits: Females outnumbered males among donors, who were mostly white British; clonal diversity was possibly underestimated.

TCRdb's copy holds only in-frame clones and misses some; the assay was immunoSEQ multiplex PCR. The repertoire has tens of thousands of clones, around 92% of them found once; the top ten carry approximately 14%. As to this clone: The antigen remains unidentified.

The chain employs TRBV5-8 and TRBJ1-6; 8 nucleotides align to TRBD1. The material sequenced was peripheral blood, taken 28 days after the second AZD1222 dose. The origin of this receptor is an adult who received the AZD1222 COVID-19 vaccine. In DNA, the CDR3 is TGTGCCAGCAGCTTGGTTCAGGGGGCGAGGTCACCCCTCCACTTT. It is translated as CASSLVQGARSPLHF.